These T cell receptor beta chains were read from a single sample in a study of OX40 agonist ivuxolimab in advanced cancers. Assay: immunoSEQ multiplex PCR; the TCRdb copy retains only in-frame clones and omits some. The data hold 70,000 to 90,000 clones, with about 91% observed a single time. The sample was CD4+ or CD8+ T cells sorted from blood, taken in a trial of the OX40 agonist ivuxolimab. The receptors were sampled from an adult with an advanced solid tumor such as melanoma, head and neck, liver or kidney cancer. Both conserved end residues are part of each CDR3. A D gene is named only where the DNA matches it firmly. Only part of the rows carry a size: once, few, many, or a class if the clone is expanded.

J	size	V	D	CDR3	DNA
TRBJ2-7	-	TRBV5-4	TRBD1	CASSLLSAGGTQYF	TGTGCCAGCAGCTTGCTTTCGGCAGGGGGCACGCAGTACTTC
TRBJ2-3	-	TRBV18	TRBD2	CANSVAGGRTDTQYF	TGTGCCAACTCGGTAGCGGGGGGGCGCACAGATACGCAGTATTTT
TRBJ1-2	-	TRBV7-2	-	CASSLVVAGGYGYTF	TGTGCCAGCAGCTTAGTGGTAGCAGGAGGCTATGGCTACACCTTC
TRBJ2-7	-	TRBV13	-	CASSPQTTRQLYEQYF	TGTGCCAGCAGCCCCCAAACGACTCGGCAACTTTACGAGCAGTACTTC
TRBJ1-6	once	TRBV5-1	-	CASSLEGGRGVDSPLHF	TGCGCCAGCAGCTTAGAAGGAGGGCGGGGTGTTGATTCACCCCTCCACTTT
TRBJ2-3	-	TRBV10-1	TRBD1	CASSEGQGADTQYF	TGCGCCAGCAGCGAGGGACAGGGGGCAGATACGCAGTATTTT
TRBJ2-5	once	TRBV27	-	CASTGRGRETQYF	TGTGCCAGCACCGGACGGGGGCGGGAGACCCAGTACTTC
TRBJ1-2	-	TRBV6-5	-	CASSYSQVKANYGYTF	TGTGCCAGCAGTTACTCACAGGTTAAAGCTAACTATGGCTACACCTTC
TRBJ1-1	once	TRBV11-2	TRBD1	CASSSPGQGDTEAFF	TGTGCCAGCAGCTCACCGGGACAGGGGGACACTGAAGCTTTCTTT
TRBJ2-3	-	TRBV5-1	-	CASSLSRPRTDTQYF	TGCGCCAGCAGCTTGTCCAGGCCGAGGACAGATACGCAGTATTTT
TRBJ2-3	once	TRBV6-5	-	CASSRFRTSTDTQYF	TGTGCCAGCAGTCGATTTAGAACTAGCACAGATACGCAGTATTTT
TRBJ1-5	-	TRBV28	TRBD1	CASSIPGTGQPQHF	TGTGCCAGCAGTATCCCCGGGACAGGTCAGCCCCAGCATTTT
TRBJ2-7	few	TRBV5-1	TRBD1	CASSSGTGGYEQYF	TGCGCCAGCAGCTCGGGGACAGGGGGTTACGAGCAGTACTTC
TRBJ2-1	-	TRBV7-9	-	CASSLEGLEQFF	TGTGCCAGCAGCTTAGAAGGGCTTGAGCAGTTCTTC
TRBJ2-7	-	TRBV21-1	-	CASLRQVSRVHEQYF	TGTGCCAGCCTGAGGCAGGTCTCGAGGGTCCACGAGCAGTACTTC
TRBJ2-7	-	TRBV11-1	-	CASSLETHDYEQYF	TGTGCCAGCAGCTTAGAAACGCATGACTACGAGCAGTACTTC
TRBJ1-2	-	TRBV5-4	TRBD1	CASSPDRDYYGYTF	TGTGCCAGCAGCCCCGACAGGGACTACTATGGCTACACCTTC
TRBJ1-1	-	TRBV27	-	CASSLTGNTEAFF	TGTGCCAGCAGTTTAACCGGGAACACTGAAGCTTTCTTT
TRBJ1-5	once	TRBV19	-	CASSIMPGLGQPQHF	TGTGCCAGTAGTATAATGCCGGGGCTCGGTCAGCCCCAGCATTTT
TRBJ2-7	-	TRBV28	-	CASRVRRAGSYEQYF	TGTGCCAGCAGGGTCCGACGGGCTGGGAGCTACGAGCAGTACTTC
TRBJ1-4	-	TRBV18	-	CASSPLRTATNEKLFF	TGTGCCAGCTCACCACTAAGAACCGCAACTAATGAAAAACTGTTTTTT
TRBJ2-1	-	TRBV5-6	-	CASTNRAEQFF	TGTGCCAGCACCAACAGGGCGGAGCAGTTCTTC
TRBJ2-1	-	TRBV27	TRBD2	CASTPQTSGHSYNEQFF	TGTGCCAGCACCCCCCAGACTAGCGGGCACTCCTACAATGAGCAGTTCTTC
TRBJ1-1	medium-sized	TRBV7-9	-	CASRSVRTTEAFF	TGTGCCAGCCGGTCCGTAAGGACAACTGAAGCTTTCTTT
TRBJ2-1	-	TRBV19	TRBD1	CASSSGTGDYNEQFF	TGTGCCAGTAGTTCCGGGACAGGGGACTACAATGAGCAGTTCTTC
TRBJ2-5	-	TRBV13	TRBD2	CASSLGAPGLAGETQYF	TGTGCCAGCAGCTTAGGCGCCCCGGGACTAGCGGGAGAGACCCAGTACTTC
TRBJ1-1	-	TRBV7-6	-	CASSLGGFTEAFF	TGTGCCAGCAGCTTGGGCGGGTTCACTGAAGCTTTCTTT
TRBJ2-1	-	TRBV19	TRBD2	CASSTGLAGGYNEQFF	TGTGCCAGTAGTACGGGACTAGCGGGGGGTTACAATGAGCAGTTCTTC
TRBJ2-5	-	TRBV2	-	CASGQLETQYF	TGTGCCAGCGGACAATTGGAGACCCAGTACTTC
TRBJ2-1	-	TRBV5-6	TRBD1	CASSRPGTGYNEQFF	TGTGCCAGCAGCCGTCCCGGGACAGGTTACAATGAGCAGTTCTTC
TRBJ2-7	-	TRBV28	-	CASSFIEGSYEQYF	TGTGCCAGCAGTTTTATAGAGGGATCCTACGAGCAGTACTTC
TRBJ2-7	-	TRBV2	-	CASRDGNPSYEQYF	TGTGCCAGCCGGGACGGCAACCCCTCCTACGAGCAGTACTTC
TRBJ1-4	once	TRBV10-3	-	CAISRGLETNEKLFF	TGTGCCATTTCAAGGGGTTTGGAAACTAATGAAAAACTGTTTTTT
TRBJ2-5	-	TRBV7-9	-	CASRAAGEETQYF	TGTGCCAGCAGGGCTGCAGGGGAAGAGACCCAGTACTTC
TRBJ1-2	-	TRBV28	TRBD1	CASSRGGGQLLYGYTF	TGTGCCAGCAGTAGGGGAGGGGGACAGCTTCTCTATGGCTACACCTTC